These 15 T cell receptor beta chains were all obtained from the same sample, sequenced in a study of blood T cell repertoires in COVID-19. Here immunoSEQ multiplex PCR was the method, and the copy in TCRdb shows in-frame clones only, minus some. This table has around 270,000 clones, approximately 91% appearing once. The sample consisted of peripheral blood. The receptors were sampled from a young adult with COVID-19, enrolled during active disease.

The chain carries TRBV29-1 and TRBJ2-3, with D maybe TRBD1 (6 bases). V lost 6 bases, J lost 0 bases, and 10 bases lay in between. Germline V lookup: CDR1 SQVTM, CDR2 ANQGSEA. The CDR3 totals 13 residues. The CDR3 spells CSVQGGSTDTQYF. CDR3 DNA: TGCAGCGTACAGGGCGGTAGCACAGATACGCAGTATTTT.

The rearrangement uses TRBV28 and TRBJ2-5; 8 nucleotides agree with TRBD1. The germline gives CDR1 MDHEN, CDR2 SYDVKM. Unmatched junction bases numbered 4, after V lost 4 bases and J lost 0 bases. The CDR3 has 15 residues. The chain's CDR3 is CASSSGQGHQETQYF. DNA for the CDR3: TGTGCCAGCAGTTCAGGACAGGGACACCAAGAGACCCAGTACTTC.

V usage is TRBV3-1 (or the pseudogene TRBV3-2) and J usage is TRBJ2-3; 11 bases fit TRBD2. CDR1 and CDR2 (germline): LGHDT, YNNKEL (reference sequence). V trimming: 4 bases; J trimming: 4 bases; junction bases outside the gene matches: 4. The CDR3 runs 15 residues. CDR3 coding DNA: TGTGCCAGCAGCCCTCTAGCGGGAGGCGCAGATACGCAGTATTTT. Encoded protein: CASSPLAGGADTQYF.

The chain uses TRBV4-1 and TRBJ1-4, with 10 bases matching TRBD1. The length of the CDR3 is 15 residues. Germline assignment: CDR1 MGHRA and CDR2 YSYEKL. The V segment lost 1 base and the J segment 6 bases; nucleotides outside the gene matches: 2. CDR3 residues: CASSQVGTGDEKLFF. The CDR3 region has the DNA TGCGCCAGCAGCCAAGTTGGGACAGGGGATGAAAAACTGTTTTTT.

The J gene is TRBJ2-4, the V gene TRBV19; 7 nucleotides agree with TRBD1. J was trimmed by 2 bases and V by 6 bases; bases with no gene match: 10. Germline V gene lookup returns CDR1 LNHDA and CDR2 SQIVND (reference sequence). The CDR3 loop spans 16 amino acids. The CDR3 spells CASSPDRSISKNIQYF. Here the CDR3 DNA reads TGTGCCAGTAGCCCGGACAGGAGCATCTCCAAAAACATTCAGTACTTC.

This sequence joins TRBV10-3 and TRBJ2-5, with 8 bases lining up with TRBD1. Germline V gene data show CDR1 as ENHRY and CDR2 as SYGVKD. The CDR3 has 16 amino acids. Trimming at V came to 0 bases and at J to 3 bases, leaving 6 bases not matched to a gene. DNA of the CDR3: TGTGCCATCAGTGAGTCGATGGGGGACAGGAAAGAGACCCAGTACTTC. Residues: CAISESMGDRKETQYF.

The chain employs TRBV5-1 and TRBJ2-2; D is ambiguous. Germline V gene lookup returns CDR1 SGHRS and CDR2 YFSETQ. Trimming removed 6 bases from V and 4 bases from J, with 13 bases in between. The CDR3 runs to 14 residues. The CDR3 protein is CASKAETFTGELFF. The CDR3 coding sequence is TGCGCCAGCAAGGCGGAGACGTTCACCGGGGAGCTGTTTTTT.

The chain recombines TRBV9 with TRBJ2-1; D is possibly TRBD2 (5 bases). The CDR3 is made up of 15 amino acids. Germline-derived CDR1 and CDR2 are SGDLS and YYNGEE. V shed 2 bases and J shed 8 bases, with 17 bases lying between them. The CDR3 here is CASSVSGSEGDEQFF. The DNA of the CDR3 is TGTGCCAGCAGCGTCAGCGGTAGCGAGGGAGATGAGCAGTTCTTC.

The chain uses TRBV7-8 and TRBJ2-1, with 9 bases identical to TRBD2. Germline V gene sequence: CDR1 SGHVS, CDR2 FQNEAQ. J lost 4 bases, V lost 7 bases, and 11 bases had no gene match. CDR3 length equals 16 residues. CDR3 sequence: CASMKDVAGAYNEQFF. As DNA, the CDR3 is TGTGCCAGCATGAAAGACGTAGCGGGAGCATACAATGAGCAGTTCTTC.

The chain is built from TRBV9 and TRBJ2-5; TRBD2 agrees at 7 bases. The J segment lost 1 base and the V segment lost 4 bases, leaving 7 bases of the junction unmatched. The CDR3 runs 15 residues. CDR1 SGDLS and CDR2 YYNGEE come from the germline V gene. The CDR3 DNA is TGTGCCAGCAGCCCTTGGGGGGGTACCCAAGAGACCCAGTACTTC. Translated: CASSPWGGTQETQYF.

Here the CDR3 reads CAISESKIYGTGYEQYF. CDR3 DNA: TGTGCCATCAGTGAGTCTAAAATTTATGGGACAGGGTACGAGCAGTACTTC. V and J are TRBV10-3 and TRBJ2-7, with 9 bases fitting TRBD1. This CDR3 has 17 amino acids. From germline, CDR1 is ENHRY and CDR2 SYGVKD. With V trimmed by 0 bases and J by 4 bases, 10 bases remained unmatched.

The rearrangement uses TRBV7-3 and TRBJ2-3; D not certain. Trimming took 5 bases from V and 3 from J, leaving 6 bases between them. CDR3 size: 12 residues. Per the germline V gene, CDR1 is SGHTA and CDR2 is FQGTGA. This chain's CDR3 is CASSATTDTQYF. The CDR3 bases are TGTGCCAGCAGCGCGACAACAGATACGCAGTATTTT.

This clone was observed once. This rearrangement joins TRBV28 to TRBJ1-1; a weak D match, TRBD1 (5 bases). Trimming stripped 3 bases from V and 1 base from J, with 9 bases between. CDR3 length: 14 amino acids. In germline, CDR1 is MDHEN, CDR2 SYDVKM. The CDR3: CASSFWTQNTEAFF. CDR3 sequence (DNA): TGTGCCAGCAGTTTCTGGACACAGAACACTGAAGCTTTCTTT. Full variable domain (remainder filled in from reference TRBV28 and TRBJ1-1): DVKVTQSSRYLVKRTGEKVFLECVQDMDHENMFWYRQDPGLGLRLIYFSYDVKMKEKGDIPEGYSVSREKKERFSLILESASTNQTSMYLCASSFWTQNTEAFFGQGTRLTVV.

The CDR3 protein is CASSEGTGGLGNQPQHF. CDR3 nucleotides: TGTGCCAGCAGCGAGGGGACAGGGGGCCTGGGAAATCAGCCCCAGCATTTT. The chain combines TRBV7-9 with TRBJ1-5; 12 bases fit TRBD1. CDR3 size: 17 residues. Trimming cost V 5 bases and J 4 bases; bases outside gene matches: 9. Per the germline V gene, CDR1 is SEHNR and CDR2 is FQNEAQ (reference sequence).

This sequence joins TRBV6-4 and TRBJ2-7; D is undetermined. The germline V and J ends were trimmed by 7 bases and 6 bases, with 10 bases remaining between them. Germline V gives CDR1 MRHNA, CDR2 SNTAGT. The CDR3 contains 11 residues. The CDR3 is CASTSSLEQYF. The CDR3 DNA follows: TGTGCCAGCACCTCCTCTCTCGAGCAGTACTTC.